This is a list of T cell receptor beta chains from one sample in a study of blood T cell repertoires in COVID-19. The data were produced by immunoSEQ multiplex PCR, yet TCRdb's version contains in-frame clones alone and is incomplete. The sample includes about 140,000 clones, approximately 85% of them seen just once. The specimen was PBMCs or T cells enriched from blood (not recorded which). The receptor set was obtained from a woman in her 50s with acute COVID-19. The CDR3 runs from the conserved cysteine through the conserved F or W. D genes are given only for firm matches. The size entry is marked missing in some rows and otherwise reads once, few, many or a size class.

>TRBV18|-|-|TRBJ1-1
TGTGCCAGCTCACCCATTTCAGAGAACACTGAAGCTTTCTTT
CASSPISENTEAFF
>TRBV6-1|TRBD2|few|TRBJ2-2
TGTGCCAGCAGTGGGCCGCACCAGCGGGAGACCGGGGAGCTGTTTTTT
CASSGPHQRETGELFF
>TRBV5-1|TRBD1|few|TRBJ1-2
TGCGCCAGCAGCTGGGGACAGTCTAACGATGGCTACACCTTC
CASSWGQSNDGYTF
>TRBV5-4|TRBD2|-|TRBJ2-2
TGTGCCAGCAGCTTGTTGGGGACTAGAACGAACACCGGGGAGCTGTTTTTT
CASSLLGTRTNTGELFF
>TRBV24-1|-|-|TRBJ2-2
TGTGCCACCAGTGATCCTAGATCGAGAACCGGGGAGCTGTTTTTT
CATSDPRSRTGELFF
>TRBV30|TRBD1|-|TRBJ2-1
TGTGCCTGGAGTGTACGAGTAGGGACAGGGATCAATGAGCAGTTCTTC
CAWSVRVGTGINEQFF
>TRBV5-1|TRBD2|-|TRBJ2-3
TGCGCCAGCAGTCAGAGCGGGAGTAGGACAGATACGCAGTATTTT
CASSQSGSRTDTQYF
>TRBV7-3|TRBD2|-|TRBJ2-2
TGTGCCAGCAGCTTACCGGGACTAGTAGGCACCGGGGAGCTGTTTTTT
CASSLPGLVGTGELFF
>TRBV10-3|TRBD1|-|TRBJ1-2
TGTGCCATCAGTGAGTCGAGTGGGACAGGGAATGGCTACACCTTC
CAISESSGTGNGYTF
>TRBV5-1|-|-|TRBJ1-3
TGCGCCAGCAGCTTGGATGGGACAAACTACTCTGGAAACACCATATATTTT
CASSLDGTNYSGNTIYF
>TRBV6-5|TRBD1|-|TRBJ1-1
TGTGCCAGCAGCTCCGACAGGGCGGCGGACACTGAAGCTTTCTTT
CASSSDRAADTEAFF
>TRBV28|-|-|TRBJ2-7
TGTGCCAGCAGTGGGGGCAGGTACGAGCAGTACTTC
CASSGGRYEQYF
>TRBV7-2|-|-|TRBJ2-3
TGTGCCAGCAGCGTGGACTACTCTAGCACAGATACGCAGTATTTT
CASSVDYSSTDTQYF
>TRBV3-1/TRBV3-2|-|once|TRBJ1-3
TGTGCCAGCAGCCAAAGAGGGGGGGCGAGGGGAAACACCATATATTTT
CASSQRGGARGNTIYF
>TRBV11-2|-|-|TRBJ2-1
TGTGCCAGCAGCTCCTTCGGGAGTGGGTACAATGAGCAGTTCTTC
CASSSFGSGYNEQFF
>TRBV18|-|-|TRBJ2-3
TGTGCCAGCTCACCCCCTACGCGAAGTGATACGCAGTATTTT
CASSPPTRSDTQYF
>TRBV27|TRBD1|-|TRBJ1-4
TGTGCCAGCAGACGCAAACAGGGGGTCTTAAATGAAAAACTGTTTTTT
CASRRKQGVLNEKLFF
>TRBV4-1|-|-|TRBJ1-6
TGCGCCAGCAGCCCCGATCCGGGGAGTGGGTCCTATAATTCACCCCTCCACTTT
CASSPDPGSGSYNSPLHF
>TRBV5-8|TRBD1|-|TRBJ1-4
TGTGCCAGCAGACGTGGACAGGGGGTGAATGAAAAACTGTTTTTT
CASRRGQGVNEKLFF
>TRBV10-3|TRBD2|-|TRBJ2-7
TGTGCCTCCAAGCGGGAGGGCCTCTACGAGCAGTACTTC
CASKREGLYEQYF
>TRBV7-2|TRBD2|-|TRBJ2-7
TGTGCCAGCAGCTTAGTCTCTAGCGGGAGGGAGGTTAACGAGCAGTACTTC
CASSLVSSGREVNEQYF
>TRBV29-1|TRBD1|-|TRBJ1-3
TGCAGCGCCAAGACAGGGCCGAGCTCTGGAAACACCATATATTTT
CSAKTGPSSGNTIYF
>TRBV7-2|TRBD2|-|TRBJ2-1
TGTGCCAGCAGCTTATCTGTGGGAGCGGGAGTAAACAATGAGCAGTTCTTC
CASSLSVGAGVNNEQFF
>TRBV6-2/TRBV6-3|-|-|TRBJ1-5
TGTGCCAGCAGTCAAAACAGGGTGCGGCAGCCCCAGCATTTT
CASSQNRVRQPQHF
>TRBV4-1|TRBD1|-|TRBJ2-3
TGCGCCAGCAGCCATCTGACAGGGGCAGATACGCAGTATTTT
CASSHLTGADTQYF
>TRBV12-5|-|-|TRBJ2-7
TGTGCTAGTGGTCTGGACAGCTTATGGGACGAGCAGTACTTC
CASGLDSLWDEQYF
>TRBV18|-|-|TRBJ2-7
TGTGCCAGCTCACCACCCAATGTCGAGTCCTACGAGCAGTACTTC
CASSPPNVESYEQYF
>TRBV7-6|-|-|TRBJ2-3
TGTGCCAGCAGCCGTACGACAATCACAGATACGCAGTATTTT
CASSRTTITDTQYF
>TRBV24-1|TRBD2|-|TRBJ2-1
TGTGCCACCAGTGTCGGGGCCGCTAGCGGGAGGAGCTCCTACAATGAGCAGTTCTTC
CATSVGAASGRSSYNEQFF
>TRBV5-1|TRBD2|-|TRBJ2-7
TGCGCCAGCAGCTCCCGACTAGCGGGAACCTACGAGCAGTACTTC
CASSSRLAGTYEQYF
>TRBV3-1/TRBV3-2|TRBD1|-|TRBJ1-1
TGTGCCAGCAGCCAGGGACAGTCCACTGAAGCTTTCTTT
CASSQGQSTEAFF
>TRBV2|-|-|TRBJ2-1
TGTGCCAGCAGTGAATCGAGTAGGAGTTCCTACAATGAGCAGTTCTTC
CASSESSRSSYNEQFF